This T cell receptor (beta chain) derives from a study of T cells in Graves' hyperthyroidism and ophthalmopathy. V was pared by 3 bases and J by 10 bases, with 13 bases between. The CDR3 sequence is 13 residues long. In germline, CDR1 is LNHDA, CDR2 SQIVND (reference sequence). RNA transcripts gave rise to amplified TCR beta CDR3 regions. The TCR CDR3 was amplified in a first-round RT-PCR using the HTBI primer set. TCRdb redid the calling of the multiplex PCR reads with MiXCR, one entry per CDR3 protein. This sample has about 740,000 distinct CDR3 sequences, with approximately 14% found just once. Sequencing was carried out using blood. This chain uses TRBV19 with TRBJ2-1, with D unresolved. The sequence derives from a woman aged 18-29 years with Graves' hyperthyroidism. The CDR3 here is CASSIAPAEEQFF. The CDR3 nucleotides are TGTGCCAGTAGTATCGCCCCAGCAGAAGAGCAGTTCTTC.